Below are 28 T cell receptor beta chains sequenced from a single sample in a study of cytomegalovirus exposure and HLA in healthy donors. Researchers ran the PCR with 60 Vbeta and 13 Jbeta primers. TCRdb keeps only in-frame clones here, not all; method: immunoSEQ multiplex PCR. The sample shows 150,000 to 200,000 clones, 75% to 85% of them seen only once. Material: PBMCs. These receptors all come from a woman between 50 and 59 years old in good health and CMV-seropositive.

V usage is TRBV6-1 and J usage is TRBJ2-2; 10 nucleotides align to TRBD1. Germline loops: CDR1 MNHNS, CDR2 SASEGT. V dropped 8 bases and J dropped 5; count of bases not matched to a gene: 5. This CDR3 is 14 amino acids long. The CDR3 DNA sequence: TGTGCCAGCTTGGGACAGGGGTTTACCGGGGAGCTGTTTTTT. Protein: CASLGQGFTGELFF.

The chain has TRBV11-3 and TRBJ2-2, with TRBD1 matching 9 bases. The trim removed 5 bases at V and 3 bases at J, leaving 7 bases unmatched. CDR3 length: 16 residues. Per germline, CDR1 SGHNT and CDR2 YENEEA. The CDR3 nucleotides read TGTGCCAGCAGCGTACAGGGGGCGTCGGACACCGGGGAGCTGTTTTTT. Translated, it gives CASSVQGASDTGELFF.

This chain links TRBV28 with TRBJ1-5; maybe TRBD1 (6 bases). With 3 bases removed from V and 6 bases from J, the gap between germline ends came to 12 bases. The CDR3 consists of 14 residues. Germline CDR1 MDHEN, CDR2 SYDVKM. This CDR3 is CASSFGGAGQPQHF. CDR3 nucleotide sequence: TGTGCCAGCAGTTTTGGGGGGGCAGGTCAGCCCCAGCATTTT.

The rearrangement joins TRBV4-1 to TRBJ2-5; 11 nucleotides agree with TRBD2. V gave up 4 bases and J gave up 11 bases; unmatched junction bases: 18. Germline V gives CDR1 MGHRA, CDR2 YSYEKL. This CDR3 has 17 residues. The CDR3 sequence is CASSPPLGTSGALEQYF. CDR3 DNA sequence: TGCGCCAGCAGCCCCCCTCTTGGGACTAGCGGAGCTCTTGAGCAGTACTTC.

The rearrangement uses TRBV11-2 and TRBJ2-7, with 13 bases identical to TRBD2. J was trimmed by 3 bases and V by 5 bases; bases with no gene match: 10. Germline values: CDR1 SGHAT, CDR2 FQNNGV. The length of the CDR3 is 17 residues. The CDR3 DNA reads TGTGCCAGCAGCATCAAGGGGGGACTAGCGGGATTCTACGAGCAGTACTTC. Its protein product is CASSIKGGLAGFYEQYF.

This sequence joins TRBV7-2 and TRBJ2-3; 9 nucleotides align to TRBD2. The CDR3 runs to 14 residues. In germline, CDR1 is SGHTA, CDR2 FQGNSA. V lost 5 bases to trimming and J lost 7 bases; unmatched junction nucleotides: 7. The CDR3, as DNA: TGTGCCAGCAGCAAGCGGGGGGCTATAAATACGCAGTATTTT. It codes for CASSKRGAINTQYF.

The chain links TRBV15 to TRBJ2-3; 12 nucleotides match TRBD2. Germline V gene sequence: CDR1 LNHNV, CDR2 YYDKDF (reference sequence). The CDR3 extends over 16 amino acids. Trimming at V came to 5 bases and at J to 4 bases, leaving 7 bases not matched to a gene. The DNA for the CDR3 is TGTGCCACCAGCCGGATACTAGCGGGAGGCGCAGATACGCAGTATTTT. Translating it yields CATSRILAGGADTQYF.

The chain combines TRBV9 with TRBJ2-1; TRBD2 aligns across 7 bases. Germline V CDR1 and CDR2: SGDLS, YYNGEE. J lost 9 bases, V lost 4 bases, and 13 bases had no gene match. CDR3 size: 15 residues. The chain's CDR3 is CASSPATSSSGEQFF. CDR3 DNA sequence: TGTGCCAGCAGCCCCGCGACTAGCTCTAGTGGTGAGCAGTTCTTC.

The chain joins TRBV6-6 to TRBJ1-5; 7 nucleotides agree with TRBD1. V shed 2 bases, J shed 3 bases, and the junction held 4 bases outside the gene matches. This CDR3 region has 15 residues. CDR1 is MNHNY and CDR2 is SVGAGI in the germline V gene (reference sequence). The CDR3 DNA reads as TGTGCCAGCAGTTACGAGGGGGCATTCAATCAGCCCCAGCATTTT. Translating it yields CASSYEGAFNQPQHF.

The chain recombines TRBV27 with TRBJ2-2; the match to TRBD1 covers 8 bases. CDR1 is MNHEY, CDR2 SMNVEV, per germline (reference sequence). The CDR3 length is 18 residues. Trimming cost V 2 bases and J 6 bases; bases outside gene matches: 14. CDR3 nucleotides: TGTGCCAGCAGTTTAACCCGCCAGGGGGCCCAACGGCCCGGGGAGCTGTTTTTT. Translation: CASSLTRQGAQRPGELFF.

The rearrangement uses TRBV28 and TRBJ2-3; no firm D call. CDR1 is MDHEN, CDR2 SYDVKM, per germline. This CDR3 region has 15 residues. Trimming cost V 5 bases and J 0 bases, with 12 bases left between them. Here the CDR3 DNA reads TGTGCCAGCAGTCCACCCACCGGTAGCACAGATACGCAGTATTTT. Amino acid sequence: CASSPPTGSTDTQYF.

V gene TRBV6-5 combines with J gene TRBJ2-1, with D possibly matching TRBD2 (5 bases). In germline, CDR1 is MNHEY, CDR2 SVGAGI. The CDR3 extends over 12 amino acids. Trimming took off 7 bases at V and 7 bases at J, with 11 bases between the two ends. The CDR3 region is CASNTPGNEQFF. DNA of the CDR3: TGTGCCAGCAATACACCGGGGAATGAGCAGTTCTTC.

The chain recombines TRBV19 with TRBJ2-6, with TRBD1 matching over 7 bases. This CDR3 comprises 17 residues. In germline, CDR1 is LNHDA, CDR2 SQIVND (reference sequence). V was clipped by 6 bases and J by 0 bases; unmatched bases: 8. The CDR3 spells CASSPRTGSSGANVLTF. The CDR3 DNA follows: TGTGCCAGTAGCCCTAGGACAGGATCCTCTGGGGCCAACGTCCTGACTTTC.

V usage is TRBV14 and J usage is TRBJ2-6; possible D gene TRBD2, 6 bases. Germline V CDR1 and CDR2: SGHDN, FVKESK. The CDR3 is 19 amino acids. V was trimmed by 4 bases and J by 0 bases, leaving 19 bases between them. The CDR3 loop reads CASSPTEGLHFSGANVLTF. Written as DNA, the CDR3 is TGTGCCAGCAGCCCCACGGAGGGACTCCACTTCTCTGGGGCCAACGTCCTGACTTTC.

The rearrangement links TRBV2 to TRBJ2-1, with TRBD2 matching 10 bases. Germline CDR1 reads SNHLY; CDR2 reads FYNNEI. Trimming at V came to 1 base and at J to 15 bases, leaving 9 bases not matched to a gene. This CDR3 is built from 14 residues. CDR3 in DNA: TGTGCCAGCAGTGAAGGCCTAGCGGGGGCCCGGTCGTTCTTC. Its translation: CASSEGLAGARSFF. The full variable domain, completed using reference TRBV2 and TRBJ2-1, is EPEVTQTPSHQVTQMGQEVILRCVPISNHLYFYWYRQILGQKVEFLVSFYNNEISEKSEIFDDQFSVERPDGSNFTLKIRSTKLEDSAMYFCASSEGLAGARSFFGPGTRLTVL.

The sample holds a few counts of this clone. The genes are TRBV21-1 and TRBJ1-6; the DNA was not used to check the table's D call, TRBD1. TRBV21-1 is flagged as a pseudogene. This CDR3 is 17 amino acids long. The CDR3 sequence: CASSRTRQGAYNSPLHF. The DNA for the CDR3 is TGTGCCAGCAGCAGAACCCGACAGGGGGCCTATAATTCACCCCTCCACTTT.

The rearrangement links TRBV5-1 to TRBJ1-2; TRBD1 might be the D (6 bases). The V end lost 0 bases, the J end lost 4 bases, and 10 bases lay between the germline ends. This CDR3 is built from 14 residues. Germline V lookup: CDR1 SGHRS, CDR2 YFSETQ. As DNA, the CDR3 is TGCGCCAGCAGCTTGGAACAGGGCGGCTATGGCTACACCTTC. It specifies CASSLEQGGYGYTF.

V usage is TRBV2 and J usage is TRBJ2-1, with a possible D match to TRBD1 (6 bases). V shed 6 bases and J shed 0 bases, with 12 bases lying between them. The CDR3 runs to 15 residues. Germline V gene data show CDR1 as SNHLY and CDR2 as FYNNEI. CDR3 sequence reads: CASSLQGGSYNEQFF. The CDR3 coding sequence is TGTGCCAGCAGCCTACAGGGTGGCTCCTACAATGAGCAGTTCTTC.

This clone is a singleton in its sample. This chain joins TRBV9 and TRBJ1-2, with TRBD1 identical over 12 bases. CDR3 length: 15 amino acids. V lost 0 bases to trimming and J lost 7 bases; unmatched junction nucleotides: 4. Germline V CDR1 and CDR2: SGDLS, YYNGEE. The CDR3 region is CASSVEGTGGVGYTF. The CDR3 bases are TGTGCCAGCAGCGTAGAGGGGACAGGGGGCGTTGGCTACACCTTC.

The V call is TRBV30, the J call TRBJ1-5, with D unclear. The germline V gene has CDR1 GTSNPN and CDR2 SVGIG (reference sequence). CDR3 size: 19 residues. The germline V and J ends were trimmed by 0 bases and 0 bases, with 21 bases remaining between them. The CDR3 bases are TGTGCCTGGAGTGTACCCGTCTTCAAGGGCGACTATAGCAATCAGCCCCAGCATTTT. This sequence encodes CAWSVPVFKGDYSNQPQHF.

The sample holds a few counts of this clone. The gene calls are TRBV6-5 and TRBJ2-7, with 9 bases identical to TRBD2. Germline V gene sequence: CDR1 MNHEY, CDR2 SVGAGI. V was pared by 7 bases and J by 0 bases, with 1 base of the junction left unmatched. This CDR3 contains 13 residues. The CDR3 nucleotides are TGTGCCAGCACGGGACTAGCCTCCTACGAGCAGTACTTC. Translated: CASTGLASYEQYF.

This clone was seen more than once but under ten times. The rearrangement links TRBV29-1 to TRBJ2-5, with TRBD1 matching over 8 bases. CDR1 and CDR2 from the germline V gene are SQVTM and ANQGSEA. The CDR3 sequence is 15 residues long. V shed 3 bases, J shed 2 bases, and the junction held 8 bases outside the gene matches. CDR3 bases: TGCAGCGTTGACCCGAGGACAGGGCCACAAGAGACCCAGTACTTC. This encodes CSVDPRTGPQETQYF.

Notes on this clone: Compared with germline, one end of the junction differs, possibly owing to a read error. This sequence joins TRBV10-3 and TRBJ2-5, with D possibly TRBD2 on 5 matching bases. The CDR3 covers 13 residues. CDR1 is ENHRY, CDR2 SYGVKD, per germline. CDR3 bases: TGTGCCGTGGGCCGCGGGCTTCAAGAGATCCAGTACTTC. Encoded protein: CAVGRGLQEIQYF.

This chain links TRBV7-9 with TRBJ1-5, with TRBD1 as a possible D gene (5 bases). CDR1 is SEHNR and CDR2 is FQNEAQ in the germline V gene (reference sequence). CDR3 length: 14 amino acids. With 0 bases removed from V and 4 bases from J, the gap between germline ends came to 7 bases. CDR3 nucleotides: TGTGCCAGCAGCTTAGCGACAGCTAATCAGCCCCAGCATTTT. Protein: CASSLATANQPQHF. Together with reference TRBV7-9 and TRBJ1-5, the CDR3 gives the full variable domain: DTGVSQNPRHKITKRGQNVTFRCDPISEHNRLYWYRQTLGQGPEFLTYFQNEAQLEKSRLLSDRFSAERPKGSFSTLEIQRTEQGDSAMYLCASSLATANQPQHFGDGTRLSIL.

Written as DNA, the CDR3 is TGTGCCACCCGGGGCAGGGGAGAGACCCAGTACTTC. It is translated as CATRGRGETQYF. The chain joins TRBV7-9 to TRBJ2-5, with a weak D call TRBD1 (6 bases). Germline CDR1 SEHNR, CDR2 FQNEAQ (reference sequence). CDR3 length equals 12 residues. V dropped 10 bases and J dropped 4 bases, with 13 bases sitting between them.

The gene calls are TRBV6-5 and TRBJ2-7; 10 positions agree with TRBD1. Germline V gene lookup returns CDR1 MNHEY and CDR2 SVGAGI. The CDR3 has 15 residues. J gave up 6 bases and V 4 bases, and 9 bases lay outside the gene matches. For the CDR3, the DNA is TGTGCCAGCAGTTTTTGGGGAGACAGGGGGCGCGAGCAGTACTTC. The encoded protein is CASSFWGDRGREQYF.

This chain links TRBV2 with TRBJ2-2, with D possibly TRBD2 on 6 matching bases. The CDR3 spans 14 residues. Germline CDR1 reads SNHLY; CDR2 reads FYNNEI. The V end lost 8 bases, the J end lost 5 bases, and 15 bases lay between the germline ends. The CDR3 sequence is CASAGSRATGELFF. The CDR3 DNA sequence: TGTGCCAGCGCGGGGTCCAGGGCGACCGGGGAGCTGTTTTTT.

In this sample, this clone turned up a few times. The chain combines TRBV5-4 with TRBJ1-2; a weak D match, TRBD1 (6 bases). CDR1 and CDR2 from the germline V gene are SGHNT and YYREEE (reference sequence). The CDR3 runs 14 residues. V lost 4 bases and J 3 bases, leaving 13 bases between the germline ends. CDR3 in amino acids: CASSPDSEHYGYTF. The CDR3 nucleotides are TGTGCCAGCAGCCCGGACAGTGAACACTATGGCTACACCTTC. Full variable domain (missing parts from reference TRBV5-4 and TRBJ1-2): ETGVTQSPTHLIKTRGQQVTLRCSSQSGHNTVSWYQQALGQGPQFIFQYYREEENGRGNFPPRFSGLQFPNYSSELNVNALELDDSALYLCASSPDSEHYGYTFGSGTRLTVV.